The text below deals with one TCR beta chain. Its target is not known. This entry belongs to a study of T cells in localized non-small cell lung cancer. The germline V gene has CDR1 MNHGY and CDR2 SAAAGT. There are 13 residues in the CDR3. V lost 6 bases, J lost 0 bases, and 8 bases lay in between. Here immunoSEQ multiplex PCR was the method, and the copy in TCRdb shows in-frame clones only, minus some. This sample yields some 4,500 clones, of which roughly 33% are seen a single time; roughly 8.2% belongs to the top ten. Study-level points and caveats: There were a median about 53 of the top 100 tumor clones appearing in adjacent lung.

V gene TRBV6-8 combines with J gene TRBJ1-1, with D hard to call. Sequenced here: lung tumor tissue, sampled before any cancer treatment. This sequence was found in a male donor older than 55 with stage I lung adenocarcinoma. Here the CDR3 reads CASSRNVNTEAFF. Here the CDR3 DNA reads TGTGCCAGCAGCAGGAACGTGAACACTGAAGCTTTCTTT.